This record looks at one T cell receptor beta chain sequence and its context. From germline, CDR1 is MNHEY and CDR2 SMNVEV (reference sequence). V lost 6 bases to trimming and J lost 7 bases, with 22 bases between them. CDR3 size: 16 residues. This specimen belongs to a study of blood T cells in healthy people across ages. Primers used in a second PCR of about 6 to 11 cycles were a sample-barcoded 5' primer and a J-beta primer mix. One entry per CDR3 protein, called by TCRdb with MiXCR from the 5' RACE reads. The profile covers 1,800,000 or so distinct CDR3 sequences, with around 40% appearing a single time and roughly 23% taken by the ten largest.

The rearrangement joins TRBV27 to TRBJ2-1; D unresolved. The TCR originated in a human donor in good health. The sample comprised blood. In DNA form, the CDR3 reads TGTGCCAGCAGCACCTCAGCAGGCCCCCTTTGGAATGAGCAGTTCTTC. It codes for CASSTSAGPLWNEQFF.